One and the same sample provided the 13 T cell receptor beta chains below, sequenced in a study of immune aging and cytomegalovirus after organ transplant. The time point denotes: five sample-tagged time points from pre-transplant (day -1) to day 368 post-transplant, pooled. These receptors' targets are unknown. Libraries came from microwell single-cell capture using BD Rhapsody targeted mRNA and AbSeq reagents. TCRdb re-analysed the single-cell sequencing reads in MiXCR, keeping a single row per CDR3 protein. The sample lists tens of thousands of distinct CDR3 sequences; just over 35% were seen once. Here the sequenced sample was CMV peptide-activated CD4+ and CD8+ T cells sorted from blood, taken at five time points, pooled. The subset denotes: sorted CD8+CD137+ and CD4+CD154+ T cells after about 11 h CMV IE-1 peptide stimulation. The origin of the receptors is a female donor who had a heart transplant and CMV viremia.

There are many counts of this clonotype. The rearrangement links TRBV27 to TRBJ1-2; 7 bases match TRBD1. CDR1 is MNHEY, CDR2 SMNVEV, per germline (reference sequence). Trimming removed 4 bases from V and 6 bases from J; junction bases left unmatched: 8. CDR3 length: 14 residues. The CDR3 nucleotides are TGTGCCAGCAGTTCTGGAGGGGACAGTAATGGCTACACCTTC. Its translation is CASSSGGDSNGYTF.

A note on this clonotype: As the CDR3 is not closed by the conserved phenylalanine or tryptophan, this likely results from a read error. V gene TRBV28 combines with J gene TRBJ2-1; D unclear. This CDR3 is 15 amino acids long. Germline assignment: CDR1 MDHEN and CDR2 SYDVKM. This CDR3 is CASSLMAGSCNEQFV. The CDR3, as DNA: TGTGCCAGCAGTTTAATGGCAGGCTCCTGCAATGAGCAGTTCGTC.

The chain has TRBV23-1 and TRBJ2-7; D is possibly TRBD1 or TRBD2 (5 bases each). TRBV23-1 belongs to the ORF category, with a function that is uncertain. CDR3 length: 16 residues. The V gene lost 0 bases and the J gene lost 2 bases, with 14 bases spanning the gap. The CDR3 sequence is CASSQSDVGAPYEQYF. In DNA form, the CDR3 reads TGCGCCAGCAGTCAATCGGATGTCGGGGCCCCCTACGAGCAGTACTTC.

This clonotype was detected ten times or more. The genes are TRBV6-6 and TRBJ2-7; D not resolved. The germline gives CDR1 MNHNY, CDR2 SVGAGI (reference sequence). There are 14 residues in the CDR3. With 6 bases removed from V and 0 bases from J, the gap between germline ends came to 12 bases. Here the CDR3 DNA reads TGTGCCAGCAGAACGGTGTCGGGCTCCTACGAGCAGTACTTC. The encoded protein is CASRTVSGSYEQYF.

This clonotype has just a few counts. The J gene is TRBJ2-3, the V gene TRBV10-3; 7 nucleotides align to TRBD2. There are 15 residues in the CDR3. The trim removed 2 bases at V and 8 bases at J, leaving 10 bases unmatched. The germline V gene has CDR1 ENHRY and CDR2 SYGVKD. DNA for the CDR3: TGTGCCATCAGTGAGCGGGGGGAGGGTGGCGTTACGCAGTATTTT. Translation: CAISERGEGGVTQYF.

This clonotype was counted between two and nine times. The chain employs TRBV5-6 and TRBJ2-3; 7 bases line up with TRBD2. The CDR3 is 15 amino acids. Unmatched junction bases numbered 6, after V lost 4 bases and J lost 1 base. CDR1 is SGHDT and CDR2 is YYEEEE in the germline V gene. DNA for the CDR3: TGTGCCAGCAGCCTTCCAGCGGGACGCACAGATACGCAGTATTTT. Translation: CASSLPAGRTDTQYF.

This clonotype has more than one count but fewer than ten. The chain employs TRBV11-1 and TRBJ2-7, with a possible D match to TRBD2 (6 bases). In germline, CDR1 is SGHAT, CDR2 FQDESV (reference sequence). CDR3 size: 15 residues. The V end was cut by 1 base, the J end by 4 bases, with 14 bases between. The CDR3 spells CASSLDPAGRYEQYF. As DNA, the CDR3 is TGTGCCAGCAGCTTAGATCCGGCAGGGAGGTACGAGCAGTACTTC. The variable domain in full, with the rest retrieved from reference TRBV11-1 and TRBJ2-7, is EAEVAQSPRYKITEKSQAVAFWCDPISGHATLYWYRQILGQGPELLVQFQDESVVDDSQLPKDRFSAERLKGVDSTLKIQPAELGDSAMYLCASSLDPAGRYEQYFGPGTRLTVT.

About this clonotype itself: Germline is not matched at one junction end, which may reflect a read error. This chain connects TRBV9 to TRBJ2-1, with TRBD2 matching 8 bases. CDR3 size: 16 residues. Germline V gives CDR1 SGDLS, CDR2 YYNGEE. The CDR3 sequence: CASSVGAGGAYNGQFF. DNA for the CDR3: TGCGCCAGCAGCGTAGGGGCGGGAGGTGCCTACAATGGGCAGTTCTTC. Full variable domain (rest looked up from reference TRBV9 and TRBJ2-1): DSGVTQTPKHLITATGQRVTLRCSPRSGDLSVYWYQQSLDQGLQFLIQYYNGEERAKGNILERFSAQQFPDLHSELNLSSLELGDSALYFCASSVGAGGAYNGQFFGPGTRLTVL.

This clonotype is judged medium-sized. This chain connects TRBV10-3 to TRBJ2-7; weak D call: TRBD2 (6 bases). CDR3 size: 14 residues. CDR1 ENHRY and CDR2 SYGVKD come from the germline V gene. V was cut by 4 bases and J by 2 bases, with 12 bases left in between. The CDR3 region is CAISVDSGAYEQYF. Here the CDR3 DNA reads TGTGCCATCAGTGTGGATAGCGGTGCCTACGAGCAGTACTTC.

This clonotype was detected a few times. The chain employs TRBV23-1 and TRBJ2-7; 7 nucleotides match TRBD1. TRBV23-1 is classed as an ORF, of uncertain function. V shed 7 bases, J shed 0 bases, and the junction held 9 bases outside the gene matches. The CDR3 is made up of 15 amino acids. The CDR3 protein is CASTRPGQPSYEQYF. The CDR3 region has the DNA TGCGCCAGCACTCGCCCGGGACAGCCCTCCTACGAGCAGTACTTC.

The genes are TRBV7-9 and TRBJ2-1; TRBD2 is a possible D gene (5 bases). V lost 1 base and J lost 7, with 8 bases in between. The CDR3 consists of 13 residues. CDR1 is SEHNR, CDR2 FQNEAQ, per germline (reference sequence). The CDR3 sequence is CASSLESGNEQFF. CDR3 sequence (DNA): TGTGCCAGCAGCTTAGAGTCGGGAAATGAGCAGTTCTTC.

This clonotype has at least ten counts. This CDR3 reads CASSMVLVSYNEQFF. For the CDR3, the DNA is TGTGCCAGTAGTATGGTCCTAGTCTCCTACAATGAGCAGTTCTTC. The gene calls are TRBV19 and TRBJ2-1; D gene unclear. CDR1 and CDR2 (germline): LNHDA, SQIVND (reference sequence). This CDR3 region has 15 residues. V lost 3 bases, J lost 0 bases, and 9 bases lay in between.

This clonotype is medium-sized within its sample. The chain recombines TRBV19 with TRBJ2-7, with 7 bases lining up with TRBD2. V shed 9 bases and J 2 bases; nucleotides not matched to a gene: 10. From germline, CDR1 is LNHDA and CDR2 SQIVND (reference sequence). The CDR3 has 14 amino acids. The CDR3 here is CASMRSGAPYEQYF. The CDR3 region has the DNA TGTGCCAGCATGAGGAGCGGGGCTCCCTACGAGCAGTACTTC.